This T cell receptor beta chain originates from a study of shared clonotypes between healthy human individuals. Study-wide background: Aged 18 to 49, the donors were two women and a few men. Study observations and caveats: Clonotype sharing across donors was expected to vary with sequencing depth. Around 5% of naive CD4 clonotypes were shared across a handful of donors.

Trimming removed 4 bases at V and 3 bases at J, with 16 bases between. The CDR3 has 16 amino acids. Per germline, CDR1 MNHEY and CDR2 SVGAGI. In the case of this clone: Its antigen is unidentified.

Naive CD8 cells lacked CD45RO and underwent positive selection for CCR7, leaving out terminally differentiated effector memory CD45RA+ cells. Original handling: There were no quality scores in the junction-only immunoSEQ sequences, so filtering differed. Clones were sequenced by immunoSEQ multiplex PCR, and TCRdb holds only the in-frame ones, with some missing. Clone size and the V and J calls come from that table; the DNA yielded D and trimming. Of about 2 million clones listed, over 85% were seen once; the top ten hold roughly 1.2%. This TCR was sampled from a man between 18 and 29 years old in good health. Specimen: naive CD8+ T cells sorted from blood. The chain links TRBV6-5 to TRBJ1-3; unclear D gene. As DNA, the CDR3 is TGTGCCAGCAGTTTTCCCCCAAAGGTCGTTGGAAACACCATATATTTT. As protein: CASSFPPKVVGNTIYF.